This is a list of T cell receptor beta chains from one sample in a study of cytomegalovirus exposure and HLA in healthy donors. TCRdb keeps only in-frame clones here, not all; method: immunoSEQ multiplex PCR. The sample contains about 360,000 clones, roughly 89% of which appear only once. Material: PBMCs. These receptor sequences come from a woman under 30 in good health and CMV-seronegative. Both conserved end residues are part of each CDR3. The D gene is left open where the match is weak. Only some rows state a clone size, as once, few, many or a class for expanded clones.

abundance	d_gene	v_gene	j_gene	CDR3aa	CDR3nt
.	TRBD2	TRBV9	TRBJ2-5	CASSVAGGPGETQYF	TGTGCCAGCAGCGTTGCGGGGGGGCCAGGGGAGACCCAGTACTTC
.	TRBD1	TRBV18	TRBJ2-7	CASSPQQGASDEQYF	TGTGCCAGCTCACCGCAACAGGGGGCCTCCGACGAGCAGTACTTC
.	TRBD1	TRBV5-4	TRBJ1-2	CASSEWRGTGGGGDGYTF	TGTGCCAGCAGCGAATGGAGAGGGACAGGGGGCGGAGGGGATGGCTACACCTTC
many	.	TRBV4-1	TRBJ1-1	CASSQGRREAFF	TGCGCCAGCAGCCAAGGGAGACGGGAAGCTTTCTTT
.	.	TRBV2	TRBJ2-3	CASLGLARTDTQYF	TGTGCCAGCCTAGGGCTAGCCCGCACAGATACGCAGTATTTT
.	TRBD1	TRBV6-5	TRBJ1-6	CASSATGGSSPLHF	TGTGCCAGCAGCGCCACAGGGGGCAGTTCACCCCTCCACTTT
.	.	TRBV29-1	TRBJ1-3	CSVEVSETGNTIYF	TGCAGCGTTGAAGTGTCGGAGACTGGAAACACCATATATTTT
once	.	TRBV29-1	TRBJ1-1	CSVSSGRGNTEAFF	TGCAGCGTCTCCTCGGGCAGGGGGAACACTGAAGCTTTCTTT
.	TRBD1	TRBV6-6	TRBJ1-2	CASRPRQGALVYGYTF	TGTGCCAGCAGACCCCGACAGGGGGCGCTGGTCTATGGCTACACCTTC
.	.	TRBV28	TRBJ1-5	CASVTTGLSNQPQHF	TGTGCCAGTGTGACGACGGGACTGAGCAATCAGCCCCAGCATTTT
few	TRBD1	TRBV2	TRBJ1-2	CASKSEGGDGYTF	TGTGCCAGCAAGAGCGAAGGGGGCGATGGCTACACCTTC
.	TRBD2	TRBV7-9	TRBJ2-5	CASSLLAGQETQYF	TGTGCCAGCAGCTTACTAGCGGGTCAAGAGACCCAGTACTTC
.	.	TRBV5-1	TRBJ1-1	CASSLASPGTEAFF	TGCGCCAGCAGCCTGGCCTCCCCGGGAACTGAAGCTTTCTTT
once	TRBD2	TRBV30	TRBJ2-1	CAWSVVGGNEQFF	TGTGCCTGGAGTGTGGTGGGAGGGAATGAGCAGTTCTTC
.	.	TRBV10-1	TRBJ2-5	CASSLHSPLHQYF	TGCGCCAGCAGCCTCCATAGTCCCCTCCACCAGTACTTC
.	TRBD2	TRBV28	TRBJ2-2	CASTGLGTGELFF	TGTGCCAGCACGGGACTAGGCACCGGGGAGCTGTTTTTT
.	TRBD1	TRBV2	TRBJ2-3	CASRGQGPDTQYF	TGTGCCAGCAGAGGACAGGGTCCAGATACGCAGTATTTT
.	.	TRBV2	TRBJ2-5	CASIRGRGPHETQYF	TGTGCCAGCATCCGCGGGCGGGGCCCTCATGAGACCCAGTACTTC
.	TRBD1	TRBV18	TRBJ1-4	CASSPPKTGATNEKLFF	TGTGCCAGCTCACCACCCAAGACAGGGGCAACTAATGAAAAACTGTTTTTT
few	.	TRBV28	TRBJ1-6	CASSTNRRGNSPLHF	TGTGCCAGCAGTACGAACAGGAGGGGTAATTCACCCCTCCACTTT